The text below deals with one TCR beta chain. As yet, its antigen is unknown. This record comes from a study of cytomegalovirus exposure and HLA in healthy donors. Germline CDR1 and CDR2: SGHDT and YYEEEE. CDR3 length: 14 residues. Trimming left V 2 bases short and J 6 bases short, with 12 bases between. Profiling relied on immunoSEQ multiplex PCR, and the TCRdb table lists in-frame clones only, not all of them. The table lists about 82,000 clones, approximately 95% of them singletons. Findings and limits, study-wide: The study designated fewer than 200 TCR beta chains cytomegalovirus-associated.

The source of this sequence is a woman aged 18-29 years in good health and CMV-seronegative. Source material: PBMCs. The chain recombines TRBV5-6 with TRBJ1-5; a possible D gene is TRBD1 (5 bases). In DNA, the CDR3 is TGTGCCAGCAGCTTAGGGCAGGGCGGTCAGCCCCAGCATTTT. Its protein product is CASSLGQGGQPQHF.